The source of this T cell receptor (beta chain) is a study of cytomegalovirus exposure and HLA in healthy donors. Regarding the study as a whole: Trimming of TCR beta V- and J-genes showed a link, identified in a later analysis, to a missense DCLRE1C variant. Earlier analysis yielded a pattern in which most TCR beta V segments were productive about 87% or about 30% of the time.

On this clone itself: As yet, its antigen is unknown.

CDR1 and CDR2 (germline): MDHEN, SYDVKM. The ends lost 5 bases at V and 4 bases at J; junction bases unmatched: 8. This CDR3 comprises 15 residues. With 60 Vbeta and 13 Jbeta primers, the PCR was carried out. The data were produced by immunoSEQ multiplex PCR, yet TCRdb's version contains in-frame clones alone and is incomplete. The table has approximately 130,000 clones, 80% seen once; the top ten hold roughly 4%. Sequencing was performed on PBMCs. The chain uses TRBV28 and TRBJ1-2, with 9 bases that match TRBD1. The clonotype comes from a woman between 40 and 55 years old in good health and CMV-seronegative. Here the CDR3 reads CASSPATGGFYGYTF. CDR3 sequence (DNA): TGTGCCAGCAGTCCTGCGACAGGGGGGTTCTATGGCTACACCTTC.